This T cell receptor beta chain was identified during a study of control samples from healthy donors and cancer patients. Clones were read by immunoSEQ multiplex PCR, and TCRdb kept only the in-frame ones, dropping some. Of roughly 47,000 clones listed, about 87% are singletons. The V end lost 2 bases, the J end lost 8 bases, and 12 bases lay between the germline ends. The CDR3 has 13 residues. Germline CDR1 LNHDA, CDR2 SQIVND (reference sequence). Only one count was recorded for this clone. Sequencing was performed on PBMCs. The sequence came from a woman in her fifties or sixties with lung cancer. This rearrangement joins TRBV19 to TRBJ1-2; D unresolved. The CDR3 loop is CASSITPSLGYTF. The CDR3 region has the DNA TGTGCCAGTAGTATAACGCCGTCCTTAGGCTACACCTTC.